Presented here are 16 T cell receptor beta chains from one specimen sequenced in a study of T cell responses to AZD1222 COVID-19 vaccine. Measured with immunoSEQ multiplex PCR; TCRdb has only the in-frame clones, and not every one. Of about 170,000 clones listed, over 75% are singletons. The sample consisted of peripheral blood, taken on day 0 of AZD1222 vaccination. Receptor source: an adult in good health.

The CDR3 nucleotides are TGTGCCAGTAGTATAGGGGGGGCAGCGGGGCTAGCGGCCCAGTACTTC. Translating it yields CASSIGGAAGLAAQYF. The chain uses TRBV19 and TRBJ2-5; D perhaps matches TRBD2 (7 bases). The CDR3 covers 16 residues. Between the trimmed V and J ends, which lost 1 base and 9 bases, there was a span of 21 bases. Germline V CDR1 and CDR2: LNHDA, SQIVND (reference sequence).

The chain uses TRBV7-9 and TRBJ2-1; possible D gene TRBD1, 5 bases. The V gene's germline CDR1 is SEHNR and CDR2 FQNEAQ (reference sequence). This CDR3 region has 16 residues. The ends were cut back, 7 bases at V and 3 bases at J, with 19 bases in the middle. CDR3 protein: CASTSTSPRGYNEQFF. The CDR3 coding sequence is TGTGCCAGCACCTCGACGAGTCCTAGGGGCTACAATGAGCAGTTCTTC.

This chain connects TRBV30 to TRBJ1-3; 7 bases agree with TRBD1. CDR1 GTSNPN and CDR2 SVGIG come from the germline V gene (reference sequence). V lost 2 bases and J lost 4; bases outside the gene matches: 5. The CDR3 contains 14 residues. Here the CDR3 reads CAWSSGTAGNTIYF. In nucleotides, the CDR3 is TGTGCCTGGAGTTCCGGGACAGCAGGAAACACCATATATTTT.

The chain recombines TRBV4-2 with TRBJ1-5, with a tentative D call TRBD1 (5 bases). This CDR3 is built from 15 residues. Germline V gene lookup returns CDR1 LGHNA and CDR2 YNFKEQ. Trimming removed 1 base from V and 6 bases from J, with 13 bases in between. CDR3 residues: CASSQGAIGAQPQHF. The DNA of the CDR3 is TGTGCCAGCAGCCAAGGAGCGATCGGGGCTCAGCCCCAGCATTTT.

This clone was detected once. This chain links TRBV10-3 with TRBJ2-1; TRBD2 aligns across 9 bases. Looked up from germline, CDR1 is ENHRY and CDR2 is SYGVKD. The CDR3 has 13 residues. V was pared by 10 bases and J by 8 bases, with 9 bases of the junction left unmatched. The chain's CDR3 is CATRSGGRDEQFF. DNA for the CDR3: TGTGCCACCCGAAGCGGGGGGCGTGATGAGCAGTTCTTC.

The chain combines TRBV3-1 (or the pseudogene TRBV3-2) with TRBJ2-3, with 10 bases lining up with TRBD2. After removal of 4 bases from V and 1 base from J, the junction contained 8 bases not matched to a gene. CDR1 and CDR2 from the germline V gene are LGHDT and YNNKEL (reference sequence). The length of the CDR3 is 17 residues. CDR3 amino acids: CASSRSTSGEGTDTQYF. CDR3 in DNA: TGTGCCAGCAGCCGAAGTACTAGCGGGGAAGGCACAGATACGCAGTATTTT.

Only one count was recorded for this clone. V is TRBV5-4 and J is TRBJ1-1; D possibly corresponds to TRBD1 (5 bases). Trimming removed 4 bases from V and 11 bases from J, with 24 bases in between. The CDR3 is 15 residues long. Germline V gene data show CDR1 as SGHNT and CDR2 as YYREEE (reference sequence). The CDR3 DNA sequence: TGTGCCAGCAGCAACCTGGGGGGGGACCCTCAATGGGCTTTCTTT. Encoded protein: CASSNLGGDPQWAFF. Using reference TRBV5-4 and TRBJ1-1 for the parts outside the CDR3, the full variable domain is ETGVTQSPTHLIKTRGQQVTLRCSSQSGHNTVSWYQQALGQGPQFIFQYYREEENGRGNFPPRFSGLQFPNYSSELNVNALELDDSALYLCASSNLGGDPQWAFFGQGTRLTVV.

The chain couples TRBV12-5 to TRBJ2-5, with no clear D. The CDR3 loop spans 15 amino acids. Trimming took 4 bases from V and 5 from J, leaving 17 bases between them. CDR1 is LGHNT, CDR2 FRNRAP, per germline. CDR3 residues: CASGSPLAVGETQYF. The DNA for the CDR3 is TGTGCTAGTGGTTCCCCCCTCGCAGTGGGGGAGACCCAGTACTTC.

The chain links TRBV7-2 to TRBJ2-5, with D hard to call. Trimming removed 5 bases at V and 1 base at J, with 11 bases between. The germline V gene has CDR1 SGHTA and CDR2 FQGNSA. The CDR3 runs to 14 residues. As DNA, the CDR3 is TGTGCCAGCAGCCCCCGCACGCTCCAAGAGACCCAGTACTTC. It yields the protein CASSPRTLQETQYF.

The chain is built from TRBV3-1 (or the pseudogene TRBV3-2) and TRBJ1-1; no clear D gene. V dropped 0 bases and J dropped 10 bases, with 9 bases sitting between them. This CDR3 has 12 amino acids. CDR1 LGHDT and CDR2 YNNKEL come from the germline V gene (reference sequence). CDR3 in amino acids: CASSQDPGRAFF. CDR3 sequence (DNA): TGTGCCAGCAGCCAAGATCCGGGGAGAGCTTTCTTT.

The rearrangement uses TRBV3-1 (or the pseudogene TRBV3-2) and TRBJ1-1; D remains unclear. This CDR3 comprises 15 residues. The V end lost 0 bases, the J end lost 9 bases, and 17 bases lay between the germline ends. Germline V gene lookup returns CDR1 LGHDT and CDR2 YNNKEL (reference sequence). The CDR3 spells CASSQDLPGSAKAFF. CDR3 nucleotide sequence: TGTGCCAGCAGCCAAGATCTTCCGGGATCGGCGAAAGCTTTCTTT.

The rearrangement links TRBV27 to TRBJ2-3, with D hard to call. The germline V gene has CDR1 MNHEY and CDR2 SMNVEV (reference sequence). The CDR3 spans 15 residues. V lost 3 bases to trimming and J lost 0 bases, with 10 bases between them. As DNA, the CDR3 is TGTGCCAGCAGTTTTCAAGCTGCTAGCACAGATACGCAGTATTTT. Translating gives CASSFQAASTDTQYF.

The V call is TRBV21-1, the J call TRBJ2-7; the table's D call of TRBD2 was not tested on the DNA. TRBV21-1 counts as a pseudogene. This CDR3 is 18 amino acids long. CDR3 in amino acids: CASSSLDGPGLPSYEQYF. Here the CDR3 DNA reads TGTGCCAGCAGCTCCCTTGATGGGCCGGGACTCCCCTCCTACGAGCAGTACTTC.

This rearrangement joins TRBV15 to TRBJ2-1; no clear D. This CDR3 has 12 residues. Germline CDR1 LNHNV, CDR2 YYDKDF (reference sequence). Trimming stripped 0 bases from V and 13 bases from J, with 10 bases between. The CDR3 reads CATSRDAGAQFF. CDR3 sequence (DNA): TGTGCCACCAGCAGAGATGCAGGAGCACAGTTCTTC.

The chain has TRBV19 and TRBJ1-6; D perhaps matches TRBD1 (5 bases). Trimming took 2 bases from V and 9 from J, leaving 14 bases between them. CDR1 LNHDA and CDR2 SQIVND come from the germline V gene (reference sequence). This CDR3 spans 15 amino acids. The CDR3 sequence: CASSISSGGGSPLHF. In DNA, the CDR3 is TGTGCCAGTAGTATATCGTCGGGGGGAGGTTCACCCCTCCACTTT.

V usage is TRBV5-1 and J usage is TRBJ1-1, with D perhaps matching TRBD1 (5 bases). V gave up 3 bases and J gave up 2 bases, with 14 bases separating them. The CDR3 length is 15 residues. CDR1 SGHRS and CDR2 YFSETQ come from the germline V gene. CDR3 in DNA: TGCGCCAGCAGCTCGGGGGAGTCGTTCAACACTGAAGCTTTCTTT. Its translation: CASSSGESFNTEAFF. The full variable domain, in which reference TRBV5-1 and TRBJ1-1 provide the parts outside the CDR3, is KAGVTQTPRYLIKTRGQQVTLSCSPISGHRSVSWYQQTPGQGLQFLFEYFSETQRNKGNFPGRFSGRQFSNSRSEMNVSTLELGDSALYLCASSSGESFNTEAFFGQGTRLTVV.